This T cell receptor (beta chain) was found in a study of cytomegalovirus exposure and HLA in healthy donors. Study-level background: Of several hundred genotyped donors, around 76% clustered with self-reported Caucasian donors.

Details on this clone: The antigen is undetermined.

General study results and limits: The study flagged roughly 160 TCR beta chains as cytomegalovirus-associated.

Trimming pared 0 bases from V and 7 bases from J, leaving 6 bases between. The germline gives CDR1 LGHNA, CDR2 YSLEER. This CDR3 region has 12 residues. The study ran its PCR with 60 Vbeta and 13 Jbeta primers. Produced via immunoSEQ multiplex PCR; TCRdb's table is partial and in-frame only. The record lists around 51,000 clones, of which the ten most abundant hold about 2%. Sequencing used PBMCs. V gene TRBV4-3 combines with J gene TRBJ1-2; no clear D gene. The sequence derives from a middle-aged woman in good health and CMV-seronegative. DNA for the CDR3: TGCGCCAGCAGCCAAGAAGGAGTTGGCTACACCTTC. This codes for CASSQEGVGYTF.